This T cell receptor beta chain is drawn from a study of cytomegalovirus exposure and HLA in healthy donors (dated by TCRdb to 2016 to 2017). Looking at the study overall: According to an earlier analysis of 587 of the donors, about 179 million T cells yielded 100 million or so unique TCR beta sequences and 276 Gb of sequence data. About 280 gigabases of sequencing data and approximately 91 million unique TCR sequences made up an early release that covered approximately 700 HLA-typed donors. Of the roughly 400 genotyped donors, more than 75% were placed in the genetic ancestry cluster associated with self-reported Caucasian donors. The study aimed to test whether signatures of past pathogen exposure could be identified by cataloging public T cell receptors. The study profiled the T cell repertoires of hundreds of subjects by immunosequencing and related them to cytomegalovirus serostatus. In addition to the first cohort of 666 subjects, a separate validation cohort of 130 or so different subjects was used. The study combined high-throughput TCR immunosequencing, statistical association of individual TCRs with disease status, and machine learning to predict cytomegalovirus infection status. In a later analysis, previously published TCR beta repertoires from 670 or so donors were re-analyzed and high-resolution HLA genotyping was added so that TCR occurrence patterns could be studied. Rather than drawing on any new phenotypic data, the later analysis identified candidate immune exposures from TCR beta sequences and the way those sequences occurred across donors. An earlier analysis of a few hundred of the donors applied high-throughput TCR beta sequencing to assess whether each TCR beta V gene segment acted as functional or pseudogenic. Donor age, sex, ethnicity and CMV serostatus were collected together with the repertoire data. Genome-wide SNP genotypes for about 65% of the roughly 670 donors were used in a later genetic analysis, which treated that subset as a discovery cohort. All discovery cohort repertoires had been generated on a single sequencing platform. HLA typing covered class I and class II loci at four-digit resolution. The number of donors typed differed by locus, with 629-630 for A, B, C, DRB1 and DQB1, 522 for DQA1, 600 to 610 for DPA1, and over 400 for DPB1. About five DR-DQ haplotypes were treated as single units for association and clustering because of strong linkage in the cohort. On average, around 240,000 unique TCR beta nucleotide sequences were sequenced per donor among roughly 430 genotyped donors of the cohort, with roughly 18% of those sequences being non-productive.

General study outcomes and caveats: Assigning TCR associations to individual alleles was difficult when HLA alleles, especially DR and DQ, strongly co-occurred. This cohort had only TCR beta chains sequenced, and the lack of alpha or paired-chain data limited which features could be detected. Seventeen rarely observed V segments, including chromosome 9 orphons, were excluded from the earlier analysis of some 590 of the donors because counts were too low. Compared with the roughly 670-donor mean, donors in an Asian-associated ancestry cluster had fewer N-insertions in productive TCRs, according to a later genetic analysis. In vitro tests confirmed that a few of the cytomegalovirus-associated TCR beta chains recognize cytomegalovirus antigens. HLA typing was unavailable for some donors at each locus, so association tests used only the typed subset. The authors suggested that the approach could potentially be extended to other disease states and immunological phenotypes. Because the 87-base-pair reads could not distinguish some IMGT-functional V segments, including TRBV6-2 and TRBV6-3, those segments were excluded. Linkage disequilibrium might explain the correlated functional status among segregating V segments, but an unknown experimental factor could not be excluded. According to a later analysis, most CMV-associated TCR beta chains appeared to be HLA-restricted, and the HLA associations seemed to be driven largely by CMV exposure. Several of the top co-occurrence clusters appeared to be linked to parvovirus B19, influenza, CMV and Epstein-Barr virus, according to a later analysis. A further reported finding was that TCR beta sequences accurately predicted the HLA-A and HLA-B alleles for most subjects in the first cohort. The classifier was reported to diagnose cytomegalovirus status with high specificity and sensitivity in both the original cohort and the validation cohort. In a later analysis, the rate of TCR association differed among HLA loci, with DRB1 alleles having the most associated TCRs and HLA-C alleles having the fewest. An earlier analysis of approximately 590 of the donors showed that most TCR beta V segments appeared in productive rearrangements either about 87% or about 30% of the time, which broadly matched IMGT annotations. In a later analysis, HLA-associated TCR beta chains were found to be more clonally expanded and to have lower generation probabilities than equally common non-associated chains. A cluster of highly shared sequence variants was judged likely to be a technical artifact of the sequencing pipeline. The study listed approximately 150 TCR beta chains as associated with cytomegalovirus. While some public TCRs were present in many individuals, most TCR sequences turned up only very rarely across donors. A later genetic analysis associated a missense DCLRE1C variant with V-gene and J-gene trimming of TCR beta chains, and an independent cohort replicated the association. Immune exposure information for the cohort was limited to CMV serostatus. A later analysis associated about 16,000 TCR beta sequences with specific HLA alleles at a false discovery rate of 0.05. Roughly uniform sequencing depth across donors was assumed in presence/absence analyses, although this assumption may not hold.

Counted from cysteine to phenylalanine, this CDR3 has 16 amino acids. The CDR3 DNA has 48 bases and is translated from base 1. Taken from the germline V gene, the CDR1 and CDR2 loops are SGHDT and YYEEEE. The germline ends are 15 bases apart after V is trimmed by 3 bases and J by 0 bases. The library was obtained by the immunoSEQ multiplex PCR assay. For the multiplex PCR, a mixture combining 60 forward primers for TCR Vbeta segments and 13 reverse primers for TCR Jbeta segments was used. A multiplex PCR assay on genomic DNA amplified the CDR3 region of rearranged TCR beta genes. Amplified TCR beta libraries were sequenced as 87-base-pair reads on the Illumina HiSeq System. Turning to the authors' computational methods: Across the 640 or so repertoires, a later analysis counted approximately 75 million unique TCR beta chains, some 11 million of which were shared by at least two donors. Raw reads were error-corrected and collapsed into unique sequences with a nearest-neighbor algorithm that merged closely related sequences to remove PCR and sequencing errors. V, D and J gene segments were assigned by aligning CDR3 sequences to IMGT reference sequences. For a sequence to be retained, a match of at least six nucleotides to both a V gene segment and a J gene segment was required. Rearrangements were called productive when the CDR3 lacked stop codons and stayed in frame with V and J; all others were non-productive. CDR3 was defined by IMGT convention, running from the second conserved V-encoded cysteine to the conserved J-encoded phenylalanine. Sequences without an unambiguous match to a single V gene segment were excluded from the earlier analysis of 450 to 750 of the donors. In an earlier analysis of approximately 590 of the donors, a V segment was called functional when productive rearrangements were above 56.7%, and segregating when the standard deviation between donors exceeded 5%. A statistical classification framework was developed to diagnose cytomegalovirus status using the catalog of TCR beta chain sequences. In a later analysis, TCR nucleotide sequences were compared against IMGT/GENE-DB human TR gene sequences so that V and J genes could be assigned. Using the TCRdist pipeline, a later analysis assigned CDR3 sequences along with most-parsimonious VDJ recombination scenarios. In a later analysis, every TCR beta chain was defined by the combination of its CDR3 amino acid sequence and its V-gene family, and reads without a unique V-gene family were dropped. As a way to deal with suspected cross-contamination and a sequencing artifact, a later analysis dropped hundreds of nucleotide sequences that were highly shared and had low generation probability. In a later analysis, a clonal expansion index for each public chain was calculated from normalized within-repertoire ranks of inferred template counts. Generation probabilities in a later analysis came from a VDJ recombination model fitted to out-of-frame rearrangements, and those results were checked against IGoR. A later analysis scored TCR-TCR, TCR-HLA and TCR-CMV co-occurrence with hypergeometric tests, applying a repertoire-size bias correction to TCR pairs. False discovery rates were estimated in a later analysis by permuting HLA or CMV assignments 20 times. In a later analysis, co-occurring TCRs were grouped using DBSCAN, with TCRdist sequence similarity added in when clustering inside HLA-allele-positive subsets. Co-occurrence clustering excluded repertoires with fewer than 30,000 or more than 120,000 public chains, plus five with anomalous nucleotide sharing. The table was pulled from immuneACCESS by TCRdb, which kept in-frame rearrangements only. Such tables lose some clones; where checked, under half of the loss comes from unresolved V genes, and the rest has no known cause. The D gene and trimming were derived from the DNA, and the V and J assignments and clone size from that table. The sample table holds roughly 84,000 clones. The ten largest make up 0.58% of the sample.

About this clone itself: Its antigen is still unknown.

The cohort consisted of 650 to 700 healthy bone marrow donors. All cohort members were sampled while nominally healthy, although unrecorded immune exposures were likely present. The donor tested CMV seronegative, placing the donor among the 352 seronegative members of the cohort. Every donor gave a peripheral blood sample, and the peripheral blood mononuclear cells from that sample were used for TCR beta sequencing. The Qiagen DNeasy Blood Extraction Kit was used to extract genomic DNA from the blood cell samples. This clonotype originated in a man aged 50 to 59 in good health and CMV-seronegative. The source material was PBMCs. Recombination connected TRBV5-6 to TRBJ1-1, with no reliable assignment of the D segment. The CDR3 in this case is CASSSPGRALNTEAFF. The bases are TGTGCCAGCAGCTCCCCGGGGAGGGCCTTGAACACTGAAGCTTTCTTT.